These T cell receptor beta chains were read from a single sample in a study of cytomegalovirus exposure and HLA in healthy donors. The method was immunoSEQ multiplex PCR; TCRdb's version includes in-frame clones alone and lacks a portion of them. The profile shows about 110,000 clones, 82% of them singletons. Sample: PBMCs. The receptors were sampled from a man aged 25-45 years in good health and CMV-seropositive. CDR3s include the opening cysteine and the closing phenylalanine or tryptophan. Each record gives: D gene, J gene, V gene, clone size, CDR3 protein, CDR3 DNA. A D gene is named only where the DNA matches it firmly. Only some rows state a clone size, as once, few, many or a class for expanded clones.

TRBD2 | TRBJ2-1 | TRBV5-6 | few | CASSLAGGSSYNEQFF | TGTGCCAGCAGCTTGGCCGGGGGGTCTTCCTACAATGAGCAGTTCTTC
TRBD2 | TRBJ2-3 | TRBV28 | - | CASSFQGGGLRDTQYF | TGTGCCAGCAGTTTTCAGGGCGGGGGGTTAAGAGATACGCAGTATTTT
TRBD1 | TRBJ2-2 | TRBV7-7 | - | CASSLAGTGKTGELFF | TGTGCCAGCAGCTTAGCCGGGACAGGGAAAACCGGGGAGCTGTTTTTT
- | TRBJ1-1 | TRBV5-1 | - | CASSFATGNTEAFF | TGCGCCAGCAGCTTCGCGACAGGCAACACTGAAGCTTTCTTT
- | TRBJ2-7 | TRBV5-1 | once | CASRFEPGLSSYEQYF | TGCGCCAGCAGGTTTGAACCGGGACTCAGCTCCTACGAGCAGTACTTC
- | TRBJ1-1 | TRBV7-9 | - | CASSLGSGSTEAFF | TGTGCCAGCAGCTTAGGTTCGGGGTCCACTGAAGCTTTCTTT
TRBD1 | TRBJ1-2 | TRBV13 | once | CASSLRGQGRPDTF | TGTGCCAGCAGCTTAAGGGGACAGGGGCGACCAGACACCTTC
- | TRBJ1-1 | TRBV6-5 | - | CASSRGSGIGAFF | TGTGCCAGCAGCCGGGGGTCGGGGATCGGAGCTTTCTTT
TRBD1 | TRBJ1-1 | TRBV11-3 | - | CASATGTNTEAFF | TGTGCCAGTGCGACAGGGACGAACACTGAAGCTTTCTTT
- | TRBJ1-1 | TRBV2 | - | CASRGSRVEAFF | TGTGCCAGCAGGGGGAGCCGGGTGGAAGCTTTCTTT
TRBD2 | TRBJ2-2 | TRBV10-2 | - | CASSPSGSGGLHTGELFF | TGCGCCAGCAGTCCCAGCGGTAGCGGGGGACTTCATACCGGGGAGCTGTTTTTT
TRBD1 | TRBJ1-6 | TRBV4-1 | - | CASSRSQGAGNSPLHF | TGCGCCAGCAGCAGGTCACAGGGGGCCGGGAATTCACCCCTCCACTTT
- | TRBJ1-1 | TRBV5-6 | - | CASSLGLMNTEAFF | TGTGCCAGCAGCTTGGGTCTTATGAACACTGAAGCTTTCTTT
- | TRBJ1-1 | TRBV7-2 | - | CASSLGSMGGQNTEAFF | TGTGCCAGCAGCTTAGGTAGTATGGGGGGGCAGAACACTGAAGCTTTCTTT
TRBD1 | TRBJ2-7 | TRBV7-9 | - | CASRGTGYTYEQYF | TGTGCCAGCAGAGGGACAGGGTACACCTACGAGCAGTACTTC
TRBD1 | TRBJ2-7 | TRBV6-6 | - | CASTPDRGPAPYEQYF | TGTGCCAGTACCCCGGACAGGGGACCAGCCCCCTACGAGCAGTACTTC
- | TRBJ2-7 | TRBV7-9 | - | CASSRDRTRNEQYF | TGTGCCAGCAGCCGTGACAGGACAAGGAACGAGCAGTACTTC
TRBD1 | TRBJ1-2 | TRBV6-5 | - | CASSTGTALYGYTF | TGTGCCAGCAGTACCGGGACAGCCCTTTATGGCTACACCTTC
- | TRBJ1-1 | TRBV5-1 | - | CASSSYLQGLNTEAFF | TGCGCCAGCAGCTCGTACTTACAGGGCCTGAACACTGAAGCTTTCTTT
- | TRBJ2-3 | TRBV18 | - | CASSPPRGADTQYF | TGTGCCAGCTCACCACCGCGCGGCGCAGATACGCAGTATTTT
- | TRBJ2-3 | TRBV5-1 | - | CASSMASGTDTQYF | TGCGCCAGCAGCATGGCATCGGGGACAGATACGCAGTATTTT
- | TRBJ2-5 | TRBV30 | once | CAWSVASETQYF | TGTGCCTGGAGTGTAGCTTCAGAGACCCAGTACTTC
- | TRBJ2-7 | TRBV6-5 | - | CLLEGVTYEQYF | TGTCTACTCGAGGGGGTTACCTACGAGCAGTACTTC
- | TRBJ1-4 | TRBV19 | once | CASSIVGELEKLFF | TGTGCCAGTAGTATCGTAGGGGAATTGGAAAAACTGTTTTTT
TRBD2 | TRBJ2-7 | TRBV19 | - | CASSREGTYEQYF | TGTGCCAGTAGTAGGGAGGGGACCTACGAGCAGTACTTC
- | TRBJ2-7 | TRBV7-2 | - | CASSRGAEYEQYF | TGTGCCAGCAGCCGCGGGGCCGAATACGAGCAGTACTTC
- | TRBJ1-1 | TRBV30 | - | CAWSVNRANTEAFF | TGTGCCTGGAGTGTAAACAGGGCGAACACTGAAGCTTTCTTT
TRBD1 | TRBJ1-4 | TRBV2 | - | CASSDDRGANEKLFF | TGTGCCAGCAGCGACGACAGGGGAGCTAATGAAAAACTGTTTTTT
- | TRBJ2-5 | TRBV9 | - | CASSAVRGAGETQYF | TGTGCCAGCAGCGCGGTCCGGGGGGCAGGAGAGACCCAGTACTTC
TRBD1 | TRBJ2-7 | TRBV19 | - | CASSGTGKHEQYF | TGTGCCAGCTCCGGGACAGGGAAACACGAGCAGTACTTC
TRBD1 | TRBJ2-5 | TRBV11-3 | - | CASSWQPGQGVGTQYF | TGTGCCAGCAGCTGGCAACCGGGACAGGGGGTGGGGACCCAGTACTTC
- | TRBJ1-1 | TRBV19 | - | CASSINTGYHTEAFF | TGTGCCAGTAGTATAAACACAGGGTATCACACTGAAGCTTTCTTT
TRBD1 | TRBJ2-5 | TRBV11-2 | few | CASSLGAGTGGWETQYF | TGTGCCAGCAGCTTAGGGGCCGGGACAGGGGGCTGGGAGACCCAGTACTTC
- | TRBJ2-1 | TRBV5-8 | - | CASSFSRGSYNEQFF | TGTGCCAGCAGCTTTTCCCGGGGCTCCTACAATGAGCAGTTCTTC
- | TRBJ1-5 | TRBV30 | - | CAWSKDSLSNQPQHF | TGTGCCTGGAGCAAGGACAGTCTCAGCAATCAGCCCCAGCATTTT
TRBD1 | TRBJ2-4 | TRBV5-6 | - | CASSLGGGKNSQYF | TGTGCCAGCAGCCTAGGGGGCGGCAAAAACAGTCAGTACTTC
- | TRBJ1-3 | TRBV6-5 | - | CASSYGSHTIYF | TGTGCCAGCAGTTACGGGAGTCACACCATATATTTT
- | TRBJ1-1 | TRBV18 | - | CASSLGENTEAFF | TGTGCCAGCTCGCTAGGGGAGAACACTGAAGCTTTCTTT
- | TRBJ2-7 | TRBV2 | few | CASSKGSGSEQYF | TGTGCCAGCAGCAAAGGGTCGGGGTCCGAGCAGTACTTC
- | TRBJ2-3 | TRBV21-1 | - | CASRGLTPYTDTQYF | TGTGCCAGCAGAGGACTGACTCCTTACACAGATACGCAGTATTTT
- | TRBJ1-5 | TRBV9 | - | CASSPGHPTGNQPQHF | TGTGCCAGCAGCCCGGGACACCCCACGGGCAATCAGCCCCAGCATTTT
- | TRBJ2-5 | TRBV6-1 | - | CASSGLGGRETQYF | TGTGCCAGCAGTGGGCTGGGGGGGCGGGAGACCCAGTACTTC
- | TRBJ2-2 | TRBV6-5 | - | CASSYGQASTGELFF | TGTGCCAGCAGTTACGGACAAGCCTCTACCGGGGAGCTGTTTTTT
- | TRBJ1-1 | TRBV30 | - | CAWSRGVNTEAFF | TGTGCCTGGAGTAGGGGCGTGAACACTGAAGCTTTCTTT
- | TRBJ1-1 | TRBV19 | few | CASKREGVMNTEAFF | TGTGCCAGTAAAAGGGAAGGGGTCATGAACACTGAAGCTTTCTTT
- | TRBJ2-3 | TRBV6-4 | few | CASSEGREGTDTQYF | TGTGCCAGCAGTGAAGGCAGGGAGGGCACAGATACGCAGTATTTT
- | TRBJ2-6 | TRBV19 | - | CASSDQGISGANGLTF | TGTGCCAGTAGTGACCAGGGGATCTCTGGGGCCAACGGCCTGACTTTC
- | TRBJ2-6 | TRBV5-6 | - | CASSLGDTFSGANVLTF | TGTGCCAGCAGCTTGGGGGACACCTTCTCTGGGGCCAACGTCCTGACTTTC
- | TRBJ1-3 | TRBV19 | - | CASEQGNKGNTIYF | TGTGCCAGTGAGCAGGGGAATAAAGGGAACACCATATATTTT
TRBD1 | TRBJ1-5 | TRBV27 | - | CASSSTGGAQPQHF | TGTGCCAGCAGTTCGACAGGGGGTGCTCAGCCCCAGCATTTT
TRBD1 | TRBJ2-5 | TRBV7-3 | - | CASSPGQGRNQETQYF | TGTGCCAGCAGCCCCGGACAGGGTAGGAACCAAGAGACCCAGTACTTC
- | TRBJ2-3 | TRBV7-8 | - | CASSPRGGRGGGATDTQYF | TGTGCCAGCAGCCCTAGGGGGGGACGCGGGGGAGGAGCCACAGATACGCAGTATTTT
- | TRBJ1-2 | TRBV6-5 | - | CASSYGGVYGYTF | TGTGCCAGCAGTTATGGAGGAGTCTATGGCTACACCTTC
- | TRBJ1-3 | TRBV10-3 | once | CAISDRGPGGGNTIYF | TGTGCCATCAGTGATCGGGGACCGGGAGGTGGAAACACCATATATTTT
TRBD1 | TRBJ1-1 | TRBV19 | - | CASSIRTGGRAEAFF | TGTGCCAGTAGTATAAGGACAGGGGGCAGAGCTGAAGCTTTCTTT